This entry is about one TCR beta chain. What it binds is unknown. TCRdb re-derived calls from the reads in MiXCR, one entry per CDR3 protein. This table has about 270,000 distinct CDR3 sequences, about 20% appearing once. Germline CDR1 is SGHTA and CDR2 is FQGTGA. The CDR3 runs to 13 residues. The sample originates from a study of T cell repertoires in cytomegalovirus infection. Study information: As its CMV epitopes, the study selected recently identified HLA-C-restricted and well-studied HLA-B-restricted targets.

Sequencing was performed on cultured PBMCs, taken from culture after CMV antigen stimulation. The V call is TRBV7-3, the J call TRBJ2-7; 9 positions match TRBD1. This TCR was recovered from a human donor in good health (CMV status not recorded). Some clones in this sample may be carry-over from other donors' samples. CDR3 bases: TGTGCCAGCCGCTTGGGACAGGGCTACGAGCAGTACGTC. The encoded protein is CASRLGQGYEQYV.